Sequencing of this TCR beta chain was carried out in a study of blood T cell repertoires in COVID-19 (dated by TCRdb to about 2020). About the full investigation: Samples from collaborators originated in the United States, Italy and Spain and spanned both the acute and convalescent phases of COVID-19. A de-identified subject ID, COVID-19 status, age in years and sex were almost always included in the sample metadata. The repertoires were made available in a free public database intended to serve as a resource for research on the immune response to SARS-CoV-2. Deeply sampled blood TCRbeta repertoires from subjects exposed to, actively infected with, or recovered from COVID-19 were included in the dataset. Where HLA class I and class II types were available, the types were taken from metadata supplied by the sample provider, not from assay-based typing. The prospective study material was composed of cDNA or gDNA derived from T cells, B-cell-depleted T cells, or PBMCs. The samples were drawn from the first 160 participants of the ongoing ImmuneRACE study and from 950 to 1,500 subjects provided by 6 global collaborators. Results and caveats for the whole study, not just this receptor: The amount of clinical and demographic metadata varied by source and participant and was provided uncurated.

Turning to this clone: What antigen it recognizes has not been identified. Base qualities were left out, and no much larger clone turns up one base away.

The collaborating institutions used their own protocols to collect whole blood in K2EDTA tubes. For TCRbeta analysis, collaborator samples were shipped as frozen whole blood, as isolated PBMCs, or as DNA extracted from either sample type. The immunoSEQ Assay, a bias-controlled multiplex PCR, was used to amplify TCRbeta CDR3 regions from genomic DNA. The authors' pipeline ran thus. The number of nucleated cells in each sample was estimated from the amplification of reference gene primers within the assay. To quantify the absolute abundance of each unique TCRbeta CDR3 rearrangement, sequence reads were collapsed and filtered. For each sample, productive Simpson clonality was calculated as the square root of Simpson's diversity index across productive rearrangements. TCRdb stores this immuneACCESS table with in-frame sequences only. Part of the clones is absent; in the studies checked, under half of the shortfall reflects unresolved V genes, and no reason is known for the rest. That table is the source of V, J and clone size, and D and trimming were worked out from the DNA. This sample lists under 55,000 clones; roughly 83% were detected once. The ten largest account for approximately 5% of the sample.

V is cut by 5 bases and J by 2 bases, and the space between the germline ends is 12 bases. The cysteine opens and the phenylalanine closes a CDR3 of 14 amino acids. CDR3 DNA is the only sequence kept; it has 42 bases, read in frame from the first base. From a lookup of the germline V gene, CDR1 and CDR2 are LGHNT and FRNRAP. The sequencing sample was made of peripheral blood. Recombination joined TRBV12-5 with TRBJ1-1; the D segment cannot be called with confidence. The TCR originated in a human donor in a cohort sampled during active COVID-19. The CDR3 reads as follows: CASGPHGGNTEAFF. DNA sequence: TGTGCTAGTGGTCCCCATGGCGGCAACACTGAAGCTTTCTTT.